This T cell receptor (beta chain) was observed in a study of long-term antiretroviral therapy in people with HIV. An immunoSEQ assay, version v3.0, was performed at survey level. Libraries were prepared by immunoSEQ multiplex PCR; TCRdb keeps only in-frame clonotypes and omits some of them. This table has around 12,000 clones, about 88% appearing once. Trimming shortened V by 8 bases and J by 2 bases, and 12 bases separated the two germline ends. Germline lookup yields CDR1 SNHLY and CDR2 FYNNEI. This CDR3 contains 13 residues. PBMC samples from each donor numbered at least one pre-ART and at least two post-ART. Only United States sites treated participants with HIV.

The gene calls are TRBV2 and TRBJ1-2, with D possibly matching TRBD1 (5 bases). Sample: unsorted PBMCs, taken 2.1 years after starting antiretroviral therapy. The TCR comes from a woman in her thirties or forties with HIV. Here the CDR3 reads CASSLGQNYGYTF. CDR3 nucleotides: TGTGCCAGCTCCCTGGGGCAGAACTATGGCTACACCTTC.